Sequencing of this T cell receptor beta chain was carried out in a study of human T cells and chemical hapten exposure. Whole-study findings and limits: With regard to DPC sensitization, TCRs above 1 in 1000 frequency did not change.

This clonotype was counted a few times. Its antigen is currently unknown. Per the original data handling: Sample-level TCR yields exhibited a median of approximately 89,000, with a range of about 20,000 to 700,000. Using its own MiXCR run on the 5' RACE reads, TCRdb lists one record per CDR3 protein. The authors' filters were not applied to this entry. The sample shows roughly 120,000 distinct CDR3 sequences, 19% of them seen only once. Trimming took 4 bases from V and 8 from J, leaving 18 bases between them. The CDR3 extends over 15 amino acids. CDR1 LGHDT and CDR2 YNNKEL come from the germline V gene (reference sequence). Unseparated into fractions, whole blood served as the source from which total RNA was extracted.

The gene calls are TRBV3-1 and TRBJ2-4, with D possibly being TRBD1 (6 bases). The receptor was derived from a human donor in good health. CDR3 in DNA: TGTGCCAGCAGCCTTACTTCTGCGTCAGGGGACATTCAGTACTTC. As protein: CASSLTSASGDIQYF.